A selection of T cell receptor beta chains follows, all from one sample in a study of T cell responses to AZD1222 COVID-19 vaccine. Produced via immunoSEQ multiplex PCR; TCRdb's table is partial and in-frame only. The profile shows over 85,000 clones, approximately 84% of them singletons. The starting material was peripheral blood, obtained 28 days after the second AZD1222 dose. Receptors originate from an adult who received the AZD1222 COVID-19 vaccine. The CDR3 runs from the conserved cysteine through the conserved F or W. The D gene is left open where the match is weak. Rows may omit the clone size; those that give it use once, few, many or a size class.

CDR3 DNA: TGTGCCAGCTCACTCGGGACAGCTTACGAGCAGTACTTC; CDR3 protein: CASSLGTAYEQYF; clone size: -; J gene: TRBJ2-7; CDR3 length: 13; D gene: TRBD1; V gene: TRBV18
CDR3 DNA: TGCGCCAGCAGCCAAAATACACTAGTTGGGGGAGGAGAGACCCAGTACTTC; CDR3 protein: CASSQNTLVGGGETQYF; clone size: once; J gene: TRBJ2-5; CDR3 length: 17; D gene: -; V gene: TRBV4-1
CDR3 DNA: TGTGCCAGCAGTTTAAAAGCGGTTCTCGCAGATACGCAGTATTTT; CDR3 protein: CASSLKAVLADTQYF; clone size: -; J gene: TRBJ2-3; CDR3 length: 15; D gene: -; V gene: TRBV27
CDR3 DNA: TGCGCCAGCAGCCCGACTAGCGGGTACCAAGAGACCCAGTACTTC; CDR3 protein: CASSPTSGYQETQYF; clone size: -; J gene: TRBJ2-5; CDR3 length: 15; D gene: TRBD2; V gene: TRBV4-1
CDR3 DNA: TGTGCCAGCAGCCAAGTACAGGGCCTCTATGGCTACACCTTC; CDR3 protein: CASSQVQGLYGYTF; clone size: -; J gene: TRBJ1-2; CDR3 length: 14; D gene: -; V gene: TRBV3-1/TRBV3-2
CDR3 DNA: TGTGCCAGCAGCTGGGGAGCAACTAATGAAAAACTGTTTTTT; CDR3 protein: CASSWGATNEKLFF; clone size: -; J gene: TRBJ1-4; CDR3 length: 14; D gene: -; V gene: TRBV11-3
CDR3 DNA: TGTGCCAGCAGGGAAGACGGGGGCTACACCTTC; CDR3 protein: CASREDGGYTF; clone size: -; J gene: TRBJ1-2; CDR3 length: 11; D gene: -; V gene: TRBV2
CDR3 DNA: TGCGCCAGCAGTGGTCCAGGCTACGAGCAGTACTTC; CDR3 protein: CASSGPGYEQYF; clone size: once; J gene: TRBJ2-7; CDR3 length: 12; D gene: -; V gene: TRBV10-1
CDR3 DNA: TGCAGCGCTCCCATAAGCGGGGGGCCGAGGGCCCAGTACTTC; CDR3 protein: CSAPISGGPRAQYF; clone size: -; J gene: TRBJ2-5; CDR3 length: 14; D gene: TRBD2; V gene: TRBV29-1
CDR3 DNA: TGTGCCAGCAGTGAAGAGTGGGGGGCGGGAGAGACCCAGTACTTC; CDR3 protein: CASSEEWGAGETQYF; clone size: once; J gene: TRBJ2-5; CDR3 length: 15; D gene: -; V gene: TRBV2
CDR3 DNA: TGTGCCAGCAGCTTAGAACAGTATAATTCACCCCTCCACTTT; CDR3 protein: CASSLEQYNSPLHF; clone size: -; J gene: TRBJ1-6; CDR3 length: 14; D gene: -; V gene: TRBV7-2
CDR3 DNA: TGTGCCAGCAGTGAAAATCCTTACGGGTACACTGAAGCTTTCTTT; CDR3 protein: CASSENPYGYTEAFF; clone size: -; J gene: TRBJ1-1; CDR3 length: 15; D gene: -; V gene: TRBV6-1
CDR3 DNA: TGTGCCAGCAGCACGACCGGGCTCCGCTCTGGAAACACCATATATTTT; CDR3 protein: CASSTTGLRSGNTIYF; clone size: -; J gene: TRBJ1-3; CDR3 length: 16; D gene: -; V gene: TRBV7-6
CDR3 DNA: TGTGCCATCAGTGAGTCAGAGCTACTCCCCAATCAGCCCCAGCATTTT; CDR3 protein: CAISESELLPNQPQHF; clone size: -; J gene: TRBJ1-5; CDR3 length: 16; D gene: -; V gene: TRBV10-3
CDR3 DNA: TGTGCCAGCAGCTTAAGGGCGGGAGGACCAGATACGCAGTATTTT; CDR3 protein: CASSLRAGGPDTQYF; clone size: once; J gene: TRBJ2-3; CDR3 length: 15; D gene: TRBD2; V gene: TRBV7-9
CDR3 DNA: TGTGCCAGCAGCGGGACTGCACACAATGAGCAGTTCTTC; CDR3 protein: CASSGTAHNEQFF; clone size: few; J gene: TRBJ2-1; CDR3 length: 13; D gene: -; V gene: TRBV6-5
CDR3 DNA: TGCGCCAGCAGCCAAGCCCCCGGGACAGGAGATGGCTACACCTTC; CDR3 protein: CASSQAPGTGDGYTF; clone size: -; J gene: TRBJ1-2; CDR3 length: 15; D gene: TRBD1; V gene: TRBV4-3
CDR3 DNA: TGTGCCAGCTCACCCAGGGGCGCTAACTCTGGAAACACCATATATTTT; CDR3 protein: CASSPRGANSGNTIYF; clone size: -; J gene: TRBJ1-3; CDR3 length: 16; D gene: -; V gene: TRBV18
CDR3 DNA: TGTGCCAGTGGCCTTAGGGGAGATACGCAGTATTTT; CDR3 protein: CASGLRGDTQYF; clone size: -; J gene: TRBJ2-3; CDR3 length: 12; D gene: -; V gene: TRBV19
CDR3 DNA: TGCGCCAGCAGCCCCTATCTCACGGGGAGGGATGGCTACACCTTC; CDR3 protein: CASSPYLTGRDGYTF; clone size: -; J gene: TRBJ1-2; CDR3 length: 15; D gene: -; V gene: TRBV4-3
CDR3 DNA: TGTGCCAGCAGCTTACGTTCGCCAGGGGACTCCTACAATGAGCAGTTCTTC; CDR3 protein: CASSLRSPGDSYNEQFF; clone size: -; J gene: TRBJ2-1; CDR3 length: 17; D gene: -; V gene: TRBV11-2
CDR3 DNA: TGTGCCAGCAGCTTGTGGGGGAGGGAGACCCAGTACTTC; CDR3 protein: CASSLWGRETQYF; clone size: -; J gene: TRBJ2-5; CDR3 length: 13; D gene: -; V gene: TRBV7-2
CDR3 DNA: TGTGCCAGCCTCGGGCTTACCGGGGAGCTGTTTTTT; CDR3 protein: CASLGLTGELFF; clone size: once; J gene: TRBJ2-2; CDR3 length: 12; D gene: -; V gene: TRBV12-3/TRBV12-4
CDR3 DNA: TGTGCCAGTAGTATCCAAGGGGCGGGGGAAGCTTTCTTT; CDR3 protein: CASSIQGAGEAFF; clone size: -; J gene: TRBJ1-1; CDR3 length: 13; D gene: -; V gene: TRBV19
CDR3 DNA: TGTGCCAGCAGCTTGGGGGACTTCGGGGAGCAGTACTTC; CDR3 protein: CASSLGDFGEQYF; clone size: -; J gene: TRBJ2-7; CDR3 length: 13; D gene: -; V gene: TRBV9
CDR3 DNA: TGTGCCACCAGAAGACCCCCCCACTCCTACGAGCAGTACTTC; CDR3 protein: CATRRPPHSYEQYF; clone size: -; J gene: TRBJ2-7; CDR3 length: 14; D gene: -; V gene: TRBV24-1